This T cell receptor beta chain was recovered during a study of beta chain features in type 1 diabetes. Sequenced material consisted of expressed TCRB transcripts (all of the isolated RNA was reverse transcribed). Only in-frame clones appear in the TCRdb table, and some are missing; sequencing was by immunoSEQ multiplex PCR. The table has 350,000 or so clones, around 19% seen once; the top ten hold roughly 0.045%. Details on this clone: Its antigen is currently unknown.

V was clipped by 4 bases and J by 5 bases, with 19 bases between them. Germline V CDR1 and CDR2: SQVTM, ANQGSEA. This CDR3 is built from 15 residues. Study-level findings and limits: Junctions at VDJ sites from type 1 diabetes patients had fewer insertions and more deletions. Short templates might get an advantage during PCR, and this would be equal in patients and controls.

This sequence was found in a woman younger than 35 in good health. The V call is TRBV29-1, the J call TRBJ2-3; possible D gene TRBD2, 5 bases. Sequencing was carried out using naive CD4+ T cells from blood. The CDR3 sequence: CSVGRRALGLDTQYF. CDR3 in DNA: TGCAGCGTTGGGAGGCGGGCCCTAGGACTAGATACGCAGTATTTT.